The 18 T cell receptor beta chains reported below all come from one sample, sequenced in a study of cytomegalovirus exposure and HLA in healthy donors. PCR amplification relied on 60 Vbeta primers (plus 13 Jbeta primers). Data came from immunoSEQ multiplex PCR; TCRdb stores just in-frame clones and leaves some out. The top ten hold 1% of the sample, which has roughly 180,000 clones, around 84% seen once. The source material was PBMCs. These receptor sequences come from a boy younger than 10 in good health and CMV-seronegative.

The chain couples TRBV9 to TRBJ1-4, with D unresolved. V lost 0 bases and J lost 11, with 17 bases in between. Germline CDR1 reads SGDLS; CDR2 reads YYNGEE. This CDR3 is 15 amino acids long. The CDR3: CASSVGDLATAKLFF. CDR3 DNA: TGTGCCAGCAGCGTAGGTGACTTAGCCACCGCGAAACTGTTTTTT. The full variable domain, completed using reference TRBV9 and TRBJ1-4, is DSGVTQTPKHLITATGQRVTLRCSPRSGDLSVYWYQQSLDQGLQFLIQYYNGEERAKGNILERFSAQQFPDLHSELNLSSLELGDSALYFCASSVGDLATAKLFFGSGTQLSVL.

V is TRBV28 and J is TRBJ2-6; a possible D gene is TRBD1 (5 bases). Germline loops: CDR1 MDHEN, CDR2 SYDVKM. The CDR3 runs to 16 residues. The V end lost 8 bases, the J end lost 0 bases, and 14 bases lay between the germline ends. The CDR3: CASFKGAASGANVLTF. CDR3 DNA: TGTGCCAGCTTTAAAGGGGCGGCCTCTGGGGCCAACGTCCTGACTTTC.

This rearrangement joins TRBV6-1 to TRBJ2-7; 7 positions agree with TRBD1. This CDR3 contains 13 residues. The ends lost 11 bases at V and 3 bases at J; junction bases unmatched: 10. Per germline, CDR1 MNHNS and CDR2 SASEGT. The CDR3 loop reads CARRRQGDYEQYV. The CDR3 nucleotides read TGTGCCCGCCGGAGACAGGGCGACTACGAGCAGTACGTC.

This clone has only one observation. The gene calls are TRBV5-1 and TRBJ2-3; TRBD2 matches 10 bases. The trim removed 3 bases at V and 0 bases at J, leaving 7 bases unmatched. Germline CDR1 SGHRS, CDR2 YFSETQ. The CDR3 is 17 amino acids. The CDR3 DNA follows: TGCGCCAGCAGCTCTCCAAGGACTAGCGGTAGCACAGATACGCAGTATTTT. This encodes CASSSPRTSGSTDTQYF.

The V and J genes are TRBV6-6 and TRBJ1-5; D might be TRBD1 (5 bases). Germline loops: CDR1 MNHNY, CDR2 SVGAGI (reference sequence). CDR3 length equals 15 residues. Trimming stripped 6 bases from V and 1 base from J, with 13 bases between. The CDR3 sequence is CASSNVGGSNQPQHF. The CDR3 DNA sequence: TGTGCCAGCAGCAACGTGGGGGGAAGCAATCAGCCCCAGCATTTT.

This sequence joins TRBV25-1 and TRBJ2-3; 8 bases fit TRBD2. V shed 4 bases and J 4 bases; nucleotides not matched to a gene: 7. The V gene's germline CDR1 is MGHDK and CDR2 SYGVNS. This CDR3 region has 15 residues. The CDR3 DNA sequence: TGTGCCAGCAGTGGGGATAGCGGGGCCCCAGATACGCAGTATTTT. This codes for CASSGDSGAPDTQYF. Complete variable domain (other parts from reference TRBV25-1 and TRBJ2-3): EADIYQTPRYLVIGTGKKITLECSQTMGHDKMYWYQQDPGMELHLIHYSYGVNSTEKGDLSSESTVSRIRTEHFPLTLESARPSHTSQYLCASSGDSGAPDTQYFGPGTRLTVL.

V usage is TRBV28 and J usage is TRBJ1-5; TRBD1 matches 8 bases. The length of the CDR3 is 16 residues. J was trimmed by 3 bases and V by 3 bases; bases with no gene match: 7. The germline V gene has CDR1 MDHEN and CDR2 SYDVKM. CDR3: CASSLSPGQDNQPQHF. The CDR3 DNA reads as TGTGCCAGCAGTTTGTCACCGGGACAGGACAATCAGCCCCAGCATTTT.

V and J are TRBV5-1 and TRBJ2-1; weak D call: TRBD2 (5 bases). The germline gives CDR1 SGHRS, CDR2 YFSETQ. V was trimmed by 4 bases and J by 0 bases, leaving 26 bases between them. This CDR3 spans 20 amino acids. The CDR3 here is CASSPTPLSFRTVSYNEQFF. CDR3 coding DNA: TGCGCCAGCAGCCCCACTCCCCTATCCTTCAGGACTGTCTCCTACAATGAGCAGTTCTTC.

The chain links TRBV2 to TRBJ2-1; 12 bases fit TRBD2. Trimming at V came to 3 bases and at J to 9 bases, leaving 6 bases not matched to a gene. The CDR3 runs to 15 residues. Germline CDR1 and CDR2: SNHLY and FYNNEI. CDR3 residues: CASSDETSGGPEQFF. In DNA, the CDR3 is TGTGCCAGCAGTGACGAAACTAGCGGGGGGCCTGAGCAGTTCTTC.

The V call is TRBV11-2, the J call TRBJ1-1, with TRBD1 matching 10 bases. In germline, CDR1 is SGHAT, CDR2 FQNNGV. V dropped 1 base and J dropped 1; count of bases not matched to a gene: 6. This CDR3 is built from 17 residues. Here the CDR3 reads CASSLARQGARNTEAFF. CDR3 DNA: TGTGCCAGCAGCTTAGCCCGACAGGGGGCGCGGAACACTGAAGCTTTCTTT.

The J gene is TRBJ2-7, the V gene TRBV6-6, with a possible D match to TRBD1 (7 bases). The CDR3 totals 14 residues. Trimming removed 4 bases from V and 2 bases from J, with 12 bases in between. Germline V gene lookup returns CDR1 MNHNY and CDR2 SVGAGI (reference sequence). The CDR3 coding sequence is TGTGCCAGCAGTTGGGCAGGGGGGACCTACGAGCAGTACTTC. It specifies CASSWAGGTYEQYF.

The rearrangement joins TRBV18 to TRBJ2-5; 7 bases are a match to TRBD2. The CDR3 contains 17 residues. In germline, CDR1 is KGHSH, CDR2 LQKENI. The ends lost 2 bases at V and 1 base at J; junction bases unmatched: 10. The CDR3: CASSPFKGGRPQETQYF. The DNA for the CDR3 is TGTGCCAGCTCACCATTCAAAGGCGGGAGACCCCAAGAGACCCAGTACTTC.

This clone was seen only once. V usage is TRBV15 and J usage is TRBJ1-2; D uncertain. The CDR3 totals 14 residues. The germline V gene encodes CDR1 LNHNV and CDR2 YYDKDF (reference sequence). With 1 base removed from V and 5 bases from J, the gap between germline ends came to 11 bases. CDR3 loop: CATSRVVTVYGYTF. The DNA for the CDR3 is TGTGCCACCAGCAGAGTTGTAACAGTTTATGGCTACACCTTC.

The chain has TRBV19 and TRBJ1-1; D is possibly TRBD1 (6 bases). Germline CDR1 LNHDA, CDR2 SQIVND (reference sequence). V gave up 2 bases and J gave up 3 bases, with 7 bases separating them. This CDR3 is built from 13 residues. The CDR3, as DNA: TGTGCCAGTAGTATAAACAGGGACACTGAAGCTTTCTTT. Its protein product is CASSINRDTEAFF.

The rearrangement joins TRBV27 to TRBJ2-5; D unclear. V shed 4 bases and J shed 8 bases, with 14 bases lying between them. CDR3 length: 13 residues. The germline gives CDR1 MNHEY, CDR2 SMNVEV (reference sequence). The CDR3 is CASSWNALGTQYF. The CDR3 nucleotides are TGTGCCAGCAGTTGGAACGCCCTAGGAACCCAGTACTTC.

This sequence joins TRBV5-1 and TRBJ1-1; tentatively, D is TRBD1 (5 bases). Germline-derived CDR1 and CDR2 are SGHRS and YFSETQ. This CDR3 spans 14 amino acids. Trimming cost V 7 bases and J 0 bases, with 13 bases left between them. CDR3 coding DNA: TGCGCCAGCGGCCCAGGGACTCTGAACACTGAAGCTTTCTTT. It is translated as CASGPGTLNTEAFF. Filled out from reference TRBV5-1 and TRBJ1-1, the complete variable domain reads KAGVTQTPRYLIKTRGQQVTLSCSPISGHRSVSWYQQTPGQGLQFLFEYFSETQRNKGNFPGRFSGRQFSNSRSEMNVSTLELGDSALYLCASGPGTLNTEAFFGQGTRLTVV.

This chain uses TRBV6-1 with TRBJ2-1; tentative D call: TRBD1 (6 bases). Germline values: CDR1 MNHNS, CDR2 SASEGT. CDR3 length: 17 amino acids. The ends were cut back, 3 bases at V and 0 bases at J, with 15 bases in the middle. CDR3 nucleotides: TGTGCCAGCAGTGAGGTAGTGGGGGCGTACTCCTACAATGAGCAGTTCTTC. It specifies CASSEVVGAYSYNEQFF.

The chain is built from TRBV29-1 and TRBJ2-3; D remains ambiguous. The CDR3 is 13 residues long. Trimming took off 6 bases at V and 7 bases at J, with 17 bases between the two ends. Germline CDR1 and CDR2: SQVTM and ANQGSEA. The CDR3: CSVVLSLWHTQYF. The DNA of the CDR3 is TGCAGCGTCGTGCTTTCTTTGTGGCATACGCAGTATTTT.